Listed below are T cell receptor beta chains from one sample, sequenced in a study of T cell responses to AZD1222 COVID-19 vaccine. Clones were sequenced by immunoSEQ multiplex PCR, and TCRdb holds only the in-frame ones, with some missing. This table has roughly 160,000 clones, more than 85% appearing once. Sample: peripheral blood, taken on day 0 of AZD1222 vaccination. The source of these receptors is an adult in good health. Both conserved end residues are trimmed from each CDR3. Each record gives: clone size, D gene, V gene, CDR3 protein. The D gene is left open where the match is weak. Part of the rows lack a size; the others show once, few, many or a class for expanded clones.

NA	NA	TRBV9	ASSVGRSNYGYT
NA	TRBD1	TRBV13	ASSRTGSPGPYGYT
NA	NA	TRBV4-1	ASSPGLHNEQF
NA	NA	TRBV7-2	ASSPRVDPWEFTDTQY
NA	NA	TRBV7-9	ASSLGSAGKYGYT
few	NA	TRBV19	ASSIELFNSNQPQH
NA	TRBD1	TRBV27	ASSFHWTGDGYT
NA	TRBD1	TRBV11-3	ASSLGDREYNEQF
NA	NA	TRBV7-9	ASSLDGDSPLH
NA	NA	TRBV27	ASSLGRGAPLLF
NA	TRBD1	TRBV7-2	ASSRFSTGGIYTEAF
NA	TRBD1	TRBV28	ASSLPGQGNSPLH
NA	TRBD2	TRBV5-6	ASSFGTSLYNEQF
NA	NA	TRBV30	AWSRPGSQETQY
NA	TRBD1	TRBV5-6	ASSDRTGAGYT
NA	NA	TRBV28	ASSLGRPYSPLH
NA	NA	TRBV4-1	ASSQGRAGYNSPLH
NA	NA	TRBV18	ASSIPGLRANEQF
NA	TRBD1	TRBV29-1	SVKDRGLHGYT
NA	TRBD1	TRBV9	ASSPQRTGNNSPLH
NA	TRBD1	TRBV11-3	ASSLSAGGRDGYT
NA	TRBD1	TRBV29-1	SVGDRGREGYT
once	NA	TRBV21-1	ASSTRDLGQDISSTDTQY
NA	NA	TRBV12-3/TRBV12-4	ASSFSRKTQY
NA	NA	TRBV30	AWSTLNYGYT
NA	NA	TRBV4-2	ASSQVMDGDTIY
NA	NA	TRBV7-9	ASSLYPDTEAF
once	NA	TRBV13	AGRALGTNTEAF
NA	NA	TRBV9	ASSVSTASSYEQY
NA	NA	TRBV6-5	ASSYSGQNNYGYT
NA	TRBD2	TRBV30	AWSDYSGGWQETQY
NA	NA	TRBV18	ASSPYGSGANVLT
NA	TRBD1	TRBV19	ASSIDRWGQGVYGYT
NA	NA	TRBV7-9	ASSLTPPGLVNNEQF
NA	TRBD1	TRBV6-5	ASRGQTVGELF
once	TRBD2	TRBV3-1/TRBV3-2	ASSLAGAFNEQF
NA	NA	TRBV12-3/TRBV12-4	ASSLAGGYGYT
NA	NA	TRBV28	ASSFVPARTSSGNTIY
NA	NA	TRBV5-1	ASSFRQGGFYEQY
NA	NA	TRBV19	ASSIGVDQH